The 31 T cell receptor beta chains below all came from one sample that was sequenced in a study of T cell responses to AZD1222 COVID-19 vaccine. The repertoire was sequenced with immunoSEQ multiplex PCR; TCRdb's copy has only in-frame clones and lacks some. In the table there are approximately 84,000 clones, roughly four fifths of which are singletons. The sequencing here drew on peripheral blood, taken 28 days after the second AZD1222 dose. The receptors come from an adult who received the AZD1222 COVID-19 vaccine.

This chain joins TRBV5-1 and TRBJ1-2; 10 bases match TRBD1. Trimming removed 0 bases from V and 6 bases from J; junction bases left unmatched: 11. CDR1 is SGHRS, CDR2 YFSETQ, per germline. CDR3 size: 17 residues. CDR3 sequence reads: CASSLESGQGSYNGYTF. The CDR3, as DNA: TGCGCCAGCAGCTTGGAATCGGGACAGGGGTCGTACAATGGCTACACCTTC.

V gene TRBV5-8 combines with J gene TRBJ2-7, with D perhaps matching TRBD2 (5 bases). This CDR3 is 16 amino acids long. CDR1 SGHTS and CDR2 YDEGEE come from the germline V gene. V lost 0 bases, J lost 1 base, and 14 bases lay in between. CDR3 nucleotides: TGTGCCAGCAGCTTGGTCATCGGGGATACATCCTACGAGCAGTACTTC. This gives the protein CASSLVIGDTSYEQYF.

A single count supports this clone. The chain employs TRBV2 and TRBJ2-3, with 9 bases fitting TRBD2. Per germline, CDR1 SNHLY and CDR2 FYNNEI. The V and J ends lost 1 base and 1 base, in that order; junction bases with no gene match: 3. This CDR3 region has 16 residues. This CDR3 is CASSEDVAGGTDTQYF. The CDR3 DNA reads TGTGCCAGCAGTGAAGATGTAGCGGGAGGCACAGATACGCAGTATTTT. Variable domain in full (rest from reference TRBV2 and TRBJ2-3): EPEVTQTPSHQVTQMGQEVILRCVPISNHLYFYWYRQILGQKVEFLVSFYNNEISEKSEIFDDQFSVERPDGSNFTLKIRSTKLEDSAMYFCASSEDVAGGTDTQYFGPGTRLTVL.

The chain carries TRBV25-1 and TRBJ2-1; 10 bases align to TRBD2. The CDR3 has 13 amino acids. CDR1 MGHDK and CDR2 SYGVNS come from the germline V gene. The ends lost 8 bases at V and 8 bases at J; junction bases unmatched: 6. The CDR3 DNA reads TGTGCCAGCTCATGGACTAGCGGCGATGAGCAGTTCTTC. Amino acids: CASSWTSGDEQFF.

CDR3: CASSLSQGWSEQYF. In DNA, the CDR3 is TGTGCCAGCAGCTTATCGCAGGGCTGGAGCGAGCAGTACTTC. V usage is TRBV7-9 and J usage is TRBJ2-7; D possibly corresponds to TRBD1 (5 bases). The CDR3 has 14 amino acids. Trimming took off 2 bases at V and 6 bases at J, with 14 bases between the two ends. Germline V CDR1 and CDR2: SEHNR, FQNEAQ (reference sequence).

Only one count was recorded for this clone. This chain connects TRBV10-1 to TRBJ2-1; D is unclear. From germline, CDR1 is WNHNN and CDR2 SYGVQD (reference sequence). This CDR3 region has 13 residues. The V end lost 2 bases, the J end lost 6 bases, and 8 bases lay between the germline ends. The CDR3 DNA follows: TGCGCCAGCAGTGAGAGGCCGCCCAATGAGCAGTTCTTC. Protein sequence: CASSERPPNEQFF.

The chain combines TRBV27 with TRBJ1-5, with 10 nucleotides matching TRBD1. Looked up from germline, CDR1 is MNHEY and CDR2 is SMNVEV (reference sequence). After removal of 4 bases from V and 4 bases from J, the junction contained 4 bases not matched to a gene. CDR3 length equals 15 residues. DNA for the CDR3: TGTGCCAGCAGTTCCAGGACAGGGGGTAATCAGCCCCAGCATTTT. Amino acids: CASSSRTGGNQPQHF.

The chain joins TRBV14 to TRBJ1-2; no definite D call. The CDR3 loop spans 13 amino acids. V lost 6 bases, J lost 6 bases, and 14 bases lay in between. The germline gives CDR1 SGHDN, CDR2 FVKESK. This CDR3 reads CASSSFRSDGYTF. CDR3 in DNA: TGTGCCAGCAGTTCGTTCAGGTCGGATGGCTACACCTTC.

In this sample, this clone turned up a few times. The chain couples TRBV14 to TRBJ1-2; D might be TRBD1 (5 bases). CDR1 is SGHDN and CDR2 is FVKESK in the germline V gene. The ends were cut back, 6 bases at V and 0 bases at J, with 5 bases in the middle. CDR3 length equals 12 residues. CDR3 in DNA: TGTGCCAGCAGAGGGGCTAACTATGGCTACACCTTC. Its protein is CASRGANYGYTF.

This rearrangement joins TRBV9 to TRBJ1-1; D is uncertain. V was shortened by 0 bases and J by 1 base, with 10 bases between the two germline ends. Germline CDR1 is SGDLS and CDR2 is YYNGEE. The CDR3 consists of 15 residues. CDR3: CASSVGGRRNTEAFF. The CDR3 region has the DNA TGTGCCAGCAGCGTAGGAGGCAGGAGGAACACTGAAGCTTTCTTT.

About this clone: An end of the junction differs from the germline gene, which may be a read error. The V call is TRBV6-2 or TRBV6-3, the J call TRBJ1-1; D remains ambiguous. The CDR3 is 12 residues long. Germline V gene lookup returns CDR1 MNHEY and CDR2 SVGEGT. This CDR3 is CASSSRVLSAVF. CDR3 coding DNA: TGTGCCAGCAGTTCCCGGGTCCTCAGCGCGGTCTTT.

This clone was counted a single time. For the CDR3, the DNA is TGTGCCAGCAGTCCCACCCGGACAGGGAACCTCCTCAATGAGCAGTTCTTC. It is translated as CASSPTRTGNLLNEQFF. J is TRBJ2-1 and V is TRBV27; TRBD1 matches at 8 bases. The germline gives CDR1 MNHEY, CDR2 SMNVEV (reference sequence). J was trimmed by 6 bases and V by 5 bases; bases with no gene match: 15. The CDR3 totals 17 residues.

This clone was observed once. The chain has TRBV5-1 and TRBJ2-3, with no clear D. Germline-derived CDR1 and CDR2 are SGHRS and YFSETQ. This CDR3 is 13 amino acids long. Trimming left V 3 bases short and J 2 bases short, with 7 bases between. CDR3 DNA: TGCGCCAGCAGCTCCGGACCCACAGATACGCAGTATTTT. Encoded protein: CASSSGPTDTQYF. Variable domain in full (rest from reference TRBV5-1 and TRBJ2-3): KAGVTQTPRYLIKTRGQQVTLSCSPISGHRSVSWYQQTPGQGLQFLFEYFSETQRNKGNFPGRFSGRQFSNSRSEMNVSTLELGDSALYLCASSSGPTDTQYFGPGTRLTVL.

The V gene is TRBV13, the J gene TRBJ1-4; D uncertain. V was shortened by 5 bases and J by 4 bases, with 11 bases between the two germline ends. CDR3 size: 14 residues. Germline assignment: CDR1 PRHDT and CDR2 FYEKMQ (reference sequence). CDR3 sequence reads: CASSDRALNEKLFF. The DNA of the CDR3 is TGTGCCAGCAGCGATAGGGCCCTTAATGAAAAACTGTTTTTT.

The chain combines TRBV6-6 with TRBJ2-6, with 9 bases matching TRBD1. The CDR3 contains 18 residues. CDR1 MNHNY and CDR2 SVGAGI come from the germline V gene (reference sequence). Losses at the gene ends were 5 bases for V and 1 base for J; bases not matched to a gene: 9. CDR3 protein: CASSRQRGTGSGANVLTF. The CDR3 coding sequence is TGTGCCAGCAGTCGACAAAGGGGGACAGGGTCTGGGGCCAACGTCCTGACTTTC.

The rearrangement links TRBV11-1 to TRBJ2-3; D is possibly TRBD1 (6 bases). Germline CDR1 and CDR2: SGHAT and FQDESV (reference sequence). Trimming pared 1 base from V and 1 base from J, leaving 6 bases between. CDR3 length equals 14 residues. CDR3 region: CASSLDRGTDTQYF. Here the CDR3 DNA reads TGTGCCAGCAGCTTAGACAGGGGCACAGATACGCAGTATTTT.

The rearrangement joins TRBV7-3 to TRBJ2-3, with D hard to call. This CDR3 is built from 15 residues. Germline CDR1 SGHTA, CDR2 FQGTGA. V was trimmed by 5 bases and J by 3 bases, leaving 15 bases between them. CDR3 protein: CASSPHRAETDTQYF. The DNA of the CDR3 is TGTGCCAGCAGCCCCCATCGGGCTGAAACAGATACGCAGTATTTT.

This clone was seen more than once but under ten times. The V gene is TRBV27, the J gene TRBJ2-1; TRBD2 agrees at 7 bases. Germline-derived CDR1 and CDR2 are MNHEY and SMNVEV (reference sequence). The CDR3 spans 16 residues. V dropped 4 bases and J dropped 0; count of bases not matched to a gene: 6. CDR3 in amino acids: CASSSWTRRSYNEQFF. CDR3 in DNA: TGTGCCAGCAGTTCATGGACTAGGCGCTCCTACAATGAGCAGTTCTTC.

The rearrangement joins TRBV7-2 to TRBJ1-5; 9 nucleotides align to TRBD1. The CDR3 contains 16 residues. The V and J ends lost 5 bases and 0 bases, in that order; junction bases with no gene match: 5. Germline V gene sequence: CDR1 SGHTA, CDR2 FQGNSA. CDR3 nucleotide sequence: TGTGCCAGCAGCCCGGACAGGGGAAATAGCAATCAGCCCCAGCATTTT. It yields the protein CASSPDRGNSNQPQHF.

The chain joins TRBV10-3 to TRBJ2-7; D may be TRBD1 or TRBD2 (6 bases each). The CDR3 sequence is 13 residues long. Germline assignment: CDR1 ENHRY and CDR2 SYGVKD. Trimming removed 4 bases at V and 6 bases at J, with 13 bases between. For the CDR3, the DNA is TGTGCCATCAGTGCAAGGGGGGAAAGCGAGCAGTACTTC. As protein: CAISARGESEQYF.

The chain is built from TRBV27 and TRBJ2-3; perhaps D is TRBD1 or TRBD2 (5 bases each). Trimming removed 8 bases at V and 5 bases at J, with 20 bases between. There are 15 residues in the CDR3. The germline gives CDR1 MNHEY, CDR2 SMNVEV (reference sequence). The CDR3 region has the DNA TGTGCCAGCGCCGCCGGGGCTCATCAGCGAGATACGCAGTATTTT. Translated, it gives CASAAGAHQRDTQYF.

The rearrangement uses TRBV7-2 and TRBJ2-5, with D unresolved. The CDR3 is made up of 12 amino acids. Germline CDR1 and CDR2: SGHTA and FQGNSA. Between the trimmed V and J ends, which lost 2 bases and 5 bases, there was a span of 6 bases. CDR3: CASSLRAETQYF. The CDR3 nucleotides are TGTGCCAGCAGCTTACGGGCGGAGACCCAGTACTTC.

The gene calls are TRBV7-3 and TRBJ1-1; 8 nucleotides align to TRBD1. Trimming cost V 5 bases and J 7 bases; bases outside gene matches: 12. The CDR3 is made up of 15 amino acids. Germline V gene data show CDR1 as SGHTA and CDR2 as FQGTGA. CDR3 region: CASSPQTGEGGEAFF. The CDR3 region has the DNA TGTGCCAGCAGCCCCCAGACAGGGGAAGGGGGTGAAGCTTTCTTT.

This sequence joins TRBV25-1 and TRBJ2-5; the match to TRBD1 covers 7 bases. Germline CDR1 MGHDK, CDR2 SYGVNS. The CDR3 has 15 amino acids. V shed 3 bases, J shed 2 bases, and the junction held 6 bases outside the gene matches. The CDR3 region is CASSDATGKQETQYF. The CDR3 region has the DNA TGTGCCAGCAGTGACGCGACAGGGAAGCAAGAGACCCAGTACTTC.

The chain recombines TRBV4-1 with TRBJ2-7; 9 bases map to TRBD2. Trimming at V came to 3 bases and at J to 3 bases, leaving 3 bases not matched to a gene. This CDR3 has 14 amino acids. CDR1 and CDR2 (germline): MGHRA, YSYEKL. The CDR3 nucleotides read TGCGCCAGCAGCCAGACTAGCGGCAACTACGAGCAGTACTTC. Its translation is CASSQTSGNYEQYF.

The CDR3 nucleotides are TGCGCCAGCAGCCCGGGACAGGTGATCTCTGGAAACACCATATATTTT. It encodes CASSPGQVISGNTIYF. V is TRBV4-3 and J is TRBJ1-3, with 8 bases lining up with TRBD1. V was clipped by 4 bases and J by 0 bases; unmatched bases: 5. The CDR3 covers 16 residues. Per germline, CDR1 LGHNA and CDR2 YSLEER.

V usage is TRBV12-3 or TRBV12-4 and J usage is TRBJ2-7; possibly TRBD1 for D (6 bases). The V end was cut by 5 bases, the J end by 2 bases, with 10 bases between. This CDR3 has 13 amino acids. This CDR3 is CASSHTGPYEQYF. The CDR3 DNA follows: TGTGCCAGCAGTCATACAGGGCCCTACGAGCAGTACTTC.

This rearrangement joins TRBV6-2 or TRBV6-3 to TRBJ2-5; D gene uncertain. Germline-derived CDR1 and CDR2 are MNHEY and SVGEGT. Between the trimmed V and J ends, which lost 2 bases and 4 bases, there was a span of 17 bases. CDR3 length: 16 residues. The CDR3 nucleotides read TGTGCCAGCAGTTACCGTTTGGGTTCTGAAGCAGAGACCCAGTACTTC. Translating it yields CASSYRLGSEAETQYF.

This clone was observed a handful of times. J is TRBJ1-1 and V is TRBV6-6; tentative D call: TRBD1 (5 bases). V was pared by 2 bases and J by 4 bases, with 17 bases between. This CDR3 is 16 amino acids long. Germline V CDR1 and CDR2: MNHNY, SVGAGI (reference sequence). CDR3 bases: TGTGCCAGCAGTTACATGACGGGACCCATTGGCACTGAAGCTTTCTTT. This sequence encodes CASSYMTGPIGTEAFF.

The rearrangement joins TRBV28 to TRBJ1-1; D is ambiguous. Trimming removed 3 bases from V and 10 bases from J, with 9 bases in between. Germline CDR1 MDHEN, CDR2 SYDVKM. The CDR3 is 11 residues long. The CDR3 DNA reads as TGTGCCAGCAGTTTCGAGGGAGGAGCTTTCTTT. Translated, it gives CASSFEGGAFF. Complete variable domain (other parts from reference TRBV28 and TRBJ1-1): DVKVTQSSRYLVKRTGEKVFLECVQDMDHENMFWYRQDPGLGLRLIYFSYDVKMKEKGDIPEGYSVSREKKERFSLILESASTNQTSMYLCASSFEGGAFFGQGTRLTVV.

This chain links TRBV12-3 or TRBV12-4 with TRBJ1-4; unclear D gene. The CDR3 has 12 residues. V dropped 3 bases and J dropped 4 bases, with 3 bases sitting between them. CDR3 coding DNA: TGTGCCAGCAGTTTGAGTAATGAAAAACTGTTTTTT. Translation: CASSLSNEKLFF.